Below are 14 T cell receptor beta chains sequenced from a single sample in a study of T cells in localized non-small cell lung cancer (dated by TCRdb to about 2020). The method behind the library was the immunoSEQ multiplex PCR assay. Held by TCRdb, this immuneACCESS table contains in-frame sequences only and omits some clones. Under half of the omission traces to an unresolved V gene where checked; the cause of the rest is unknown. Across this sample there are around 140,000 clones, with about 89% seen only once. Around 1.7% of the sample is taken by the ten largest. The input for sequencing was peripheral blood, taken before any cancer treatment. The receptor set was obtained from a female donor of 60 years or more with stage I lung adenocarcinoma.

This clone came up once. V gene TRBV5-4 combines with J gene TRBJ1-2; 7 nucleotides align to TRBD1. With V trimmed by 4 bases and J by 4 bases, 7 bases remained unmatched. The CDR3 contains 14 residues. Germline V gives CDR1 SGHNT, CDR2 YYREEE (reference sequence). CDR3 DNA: TGTGCCAGCAGCAATCGCAGACAGGGCTATGGCTACACCTTC. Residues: CASSNRRQGYGYTF.

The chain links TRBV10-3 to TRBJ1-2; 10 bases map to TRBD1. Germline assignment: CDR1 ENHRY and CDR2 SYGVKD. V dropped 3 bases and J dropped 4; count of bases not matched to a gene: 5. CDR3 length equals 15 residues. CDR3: CAISDLGQGSYGYTF. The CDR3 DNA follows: TGTGCCATCAGTGATCTGGGACAGGGGTCCTATGGCTACACCTTC.

CDR3 in DNA: TGTGCCAGCAGAGGGGGACAGCGGAATCAGCCCCAGCATTTT. Encoded protein: CASRGGQRNQPQHF. This chain connects TRBV28 to TRBJ1-5; 7 bases are a match to TRBD1. Looked up from germline, CDR1 is MDHEN and CDR2 is SYDVKM. The CDR3 runs 14 residues. The junction had 6 bases not matched to a gene; V was cut back by 6 bases and J by 4 bases.

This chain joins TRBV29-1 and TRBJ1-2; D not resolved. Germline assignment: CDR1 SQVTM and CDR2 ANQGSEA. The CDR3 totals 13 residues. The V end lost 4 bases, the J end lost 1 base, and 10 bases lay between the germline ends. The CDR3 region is CSVVFEGNYGYTF. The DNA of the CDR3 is TGCAGCGTTGTATTTGAGGGTAACTATGGCTACACCTTC.

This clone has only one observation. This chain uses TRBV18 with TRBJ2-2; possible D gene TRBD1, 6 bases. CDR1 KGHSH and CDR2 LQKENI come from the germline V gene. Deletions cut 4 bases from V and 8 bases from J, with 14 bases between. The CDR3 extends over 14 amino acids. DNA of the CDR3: TGTGCCAGCTCACGGAAAACGGGACAAGGGGAGCTGTTTTTT. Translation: CASSRKTGQGELFF.

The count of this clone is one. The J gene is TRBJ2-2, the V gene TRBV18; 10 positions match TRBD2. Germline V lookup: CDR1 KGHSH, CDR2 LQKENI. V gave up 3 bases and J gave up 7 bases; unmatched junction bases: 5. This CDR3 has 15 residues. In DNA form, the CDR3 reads TGTGCCAGCTCACCGCTAGCGGGAGTCGTCGGGGAGCTGTTTTTT. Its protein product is CASSPLAGVVGELFF.

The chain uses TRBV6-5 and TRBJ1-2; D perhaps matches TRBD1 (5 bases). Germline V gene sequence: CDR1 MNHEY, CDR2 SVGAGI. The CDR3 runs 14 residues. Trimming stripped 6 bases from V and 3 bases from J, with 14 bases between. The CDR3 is CASSPGAGYYGYTF. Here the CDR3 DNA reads TGTGCCAGCAGCCCCGGGGCCGGGTACTATGGCTACACCTTC.

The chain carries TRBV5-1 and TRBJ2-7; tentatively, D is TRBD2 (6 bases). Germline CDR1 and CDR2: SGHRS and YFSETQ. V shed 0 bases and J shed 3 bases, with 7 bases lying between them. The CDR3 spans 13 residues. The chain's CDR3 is CASSLGLVYEQYF. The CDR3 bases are TGCGCCAGCAGCTTGGGACTAGTCTACGAGCAGTACTTC.

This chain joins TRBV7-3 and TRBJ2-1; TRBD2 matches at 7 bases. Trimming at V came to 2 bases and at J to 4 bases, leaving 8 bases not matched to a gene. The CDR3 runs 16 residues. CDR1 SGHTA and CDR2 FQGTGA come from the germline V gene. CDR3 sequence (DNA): TGTGCCAGCAGCTTAGCCCCCAGCGGGATTTACAATGAGCAGTTCTTC. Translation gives CASSLAPSGIYNEQFF. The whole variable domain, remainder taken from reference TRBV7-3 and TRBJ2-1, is GAGVSQTPSNKVTEKGKYVELRCDPISGHTALYWYRQSLGQGPEFLIYFQGTGAADDSGLPNDRFFAVRPEGSVSTLKIQRTERGDSAVYLCASSLAPSGIYNEQFFGPGTRLTVL.

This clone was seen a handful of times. As DNA, the CDR3 is TGCGCCAGCAGCTTGGACTATGGCTACACCTTC. Its translation: CASSLDYGYTF. This chain links TRBV5-1 with TRBJ1-2; the D is unclear. Germline V gives CDR1 SGHRS, CDR2 YFSETQ. V was trimmed by 0 bases and J by 3 bases, leaving 0 bases between them. CDR3 size: 11 residues.

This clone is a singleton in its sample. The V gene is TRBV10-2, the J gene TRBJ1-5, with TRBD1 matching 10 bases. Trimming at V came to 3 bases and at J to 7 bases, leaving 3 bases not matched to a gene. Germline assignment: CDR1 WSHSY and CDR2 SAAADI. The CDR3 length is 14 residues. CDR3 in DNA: TGCGCCAGCAGTGAAGGGACAGGGGTGCAGCCCCAGCATTTT. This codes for CASSEGTGVQPQHF.

Here the CDR3 DNA reads TGTGCCAGCGAGCGGGACCTTGGCACAGATACGCAGTATTTT. Its protein product is CASERDLGTDTQYF. The chain has TRBV7-9 and TRBJ2-3; 7 nucleotides agree with TRBD2. Germline CDR1 reads SEHNR; CDR2 reads FQNEAQ (reference sequence). Trimming at V came to 8 bases and at J to 1 base, leaving 6 bases not matched to a gene. The CDR3 spans 14 residues. Together with reference TRBV7-9 and TRBJ2-3, the CDR3 gives the full variable domain: DTGVSQNPRHKITKRGQNVTFRCDPISEHNRLYWYRQTLGQGPEFLTYFQNEAQLEKSRLLSDRFSAERPKGSFSTLEIQRTEQGDSAMYLCASERDLGTDTQYFGPGTRLTVL.

The DNA of the CDR3 is TGTGCCAGTAACCTCCCCCCCTTTGAGGGCTACACCTTC. This encodes CASNLPPFEGYTF. The V call is TRBV19, the J call TRBJ1-2; D is unresolved. Trimming removed 7 bases at V and 8 bases at J, with 17 bases between. The V gene's germline CDR1 is LNHDA and CDR2 SQIVND (reference sequence). The CDR3 has 13 amino acids.

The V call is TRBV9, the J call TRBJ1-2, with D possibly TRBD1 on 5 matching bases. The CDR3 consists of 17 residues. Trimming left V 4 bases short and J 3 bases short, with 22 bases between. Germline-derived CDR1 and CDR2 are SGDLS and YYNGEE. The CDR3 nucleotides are TGTGCCAGCAGCCAACGAGGGGCAGGAGGAGGAGACTATGGCTACACCTTC. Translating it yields CASSQRGAGGGDYGYTF.